Detailed here is one T cell receptor (beta chain). This sample stems from a study of cytomegalovirus exposure and HLA in healthy donors. PCR primers comprised 60 Vbeta and 13 Jbeta primers. Sequenced by immunoSEQ multiplex PCR; TCRdb stores in-frame clones only, minus some. Among approximately 120,000 clones, around 80% were seen once, and the ten largest hold under 9.5%. Germline values: CDR1 SGHAT, CDR2 FQNNGV. This CDR3 spans 14 amino acids. The ends were cut back, 4 bases at V and 4 bases at J, with 13 bases in the middle. The chain combines TRBV11-2 with TRBJ1-2, with D maybe TRBD1 (6 bases). Sequencing was carried out using PBMCs. This receptor was taken from a woman aged 50 to 60 in good health and CMV-seropositive. The CDR3: CASSSNDRPYGYTF. As DNA, the CDR3 is TGTGCCAGCAGCTCCAACGACAGGCCCTATGGCTACACCTTC.